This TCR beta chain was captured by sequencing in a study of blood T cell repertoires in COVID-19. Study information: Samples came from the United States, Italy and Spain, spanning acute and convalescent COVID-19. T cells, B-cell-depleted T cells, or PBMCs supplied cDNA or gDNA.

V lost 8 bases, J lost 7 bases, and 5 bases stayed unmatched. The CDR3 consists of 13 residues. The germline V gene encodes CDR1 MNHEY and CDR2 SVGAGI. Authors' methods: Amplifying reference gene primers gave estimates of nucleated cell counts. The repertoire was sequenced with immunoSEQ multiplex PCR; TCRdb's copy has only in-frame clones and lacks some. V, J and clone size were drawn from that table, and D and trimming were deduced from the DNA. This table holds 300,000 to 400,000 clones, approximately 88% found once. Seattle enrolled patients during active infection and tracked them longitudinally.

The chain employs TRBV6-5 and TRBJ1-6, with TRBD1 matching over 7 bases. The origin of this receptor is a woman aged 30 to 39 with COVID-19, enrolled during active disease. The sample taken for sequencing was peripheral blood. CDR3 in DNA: TGTGCCAGCGGGGGGACAGCCAATTCACCCCTCCACTTT. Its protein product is CASGGTANSPLHF.